The clone carrying this T cell receptor (beta chain) was picked up many times. TCRdb re-called the reads with MiXCR, one entry per CDR3 protein. Of around 140,000 distinct CDR3 sequences in the sample, about 6.3% are singletons; the top ten hold 15% to 20%. This record belongs to a study of T cell repertoires in cytomegalovirus infection. The source is a human donor in good health (CMV status not recorded). Some clones in this sample may be carry-over from other donors' samples. Sample: PBMCs.

The CDR3 spells CASSLRPLSGGRDTQYF. The CDR3 DNA is TGTGCCAGCAGCTTACGCCCCTTATCGGGGGGGCGTGATACGCAGTATTTT. V usage is TRBV7-2 and J usage is TRBJ2-3, with 8 nucleotides matching TRBD2. There are 17 residues in the CDR3. Germline CDR1 SGHTA, CDR2 FQGNSA. The V and J ends lost 2 bases and 6 bases, in that order; junction bases with no gene match: 13.